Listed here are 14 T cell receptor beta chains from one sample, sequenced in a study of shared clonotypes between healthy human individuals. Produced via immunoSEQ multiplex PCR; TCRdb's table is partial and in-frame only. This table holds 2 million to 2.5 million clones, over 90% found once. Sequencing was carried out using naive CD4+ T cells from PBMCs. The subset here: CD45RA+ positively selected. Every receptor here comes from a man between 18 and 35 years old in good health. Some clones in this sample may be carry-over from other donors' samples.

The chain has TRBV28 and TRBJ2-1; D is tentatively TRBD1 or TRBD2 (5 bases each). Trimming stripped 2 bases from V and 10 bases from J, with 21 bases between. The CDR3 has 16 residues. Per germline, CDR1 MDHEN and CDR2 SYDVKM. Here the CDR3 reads CASSLDRGRWAGEQFF. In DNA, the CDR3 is TGTGCCAGCAGTTTAGATCGGGGACGCTGGGCCGGAGAGCAGTTCTTC. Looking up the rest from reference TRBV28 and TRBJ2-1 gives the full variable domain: DVKVTQSSRYLVKRTGEKVFLECVQDMDHENMFWYRQDPGLGLRLIYFSYDVKMKEKGDIPEGYSVSREKKERFSLILESASTNQTSMYLCASSLDRGRWAGEQFFGPGTRLTVL.

CDR3: CASSAGRLSGNTIYF. The CDR3 DNA follows: TGTGCCAGCAGTGCGGGACGGCTCTCTGGAAACACCATATATTTT. The genes are TRBV2 and TRBJ1-3; the D gene is possibly TRBD1 (5 bases). CDR1 and CDR2 from the germline V gene are SNHLY and FYNNEI. The CDR3 length is 15 residues. V was trimmed by 4 bases and J by 0 bases, leaving 10 bases between them.

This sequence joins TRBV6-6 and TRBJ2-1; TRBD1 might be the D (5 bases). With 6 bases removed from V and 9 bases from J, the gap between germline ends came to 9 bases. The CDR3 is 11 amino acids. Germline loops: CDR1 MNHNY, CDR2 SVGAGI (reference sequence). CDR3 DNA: TGTGCCAGCAGAAGGGGTGGTGAGCAGTTCTTC. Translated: CASRRGGEQFF.

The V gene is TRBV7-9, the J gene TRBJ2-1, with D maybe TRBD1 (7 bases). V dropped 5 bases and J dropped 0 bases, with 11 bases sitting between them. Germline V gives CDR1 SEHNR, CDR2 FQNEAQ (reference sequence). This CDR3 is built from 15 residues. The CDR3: CASSPQGGSYNEQFF. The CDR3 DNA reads TGTGCCAGCAGCCCCCAGGGGGGCTCCTACAATGAGCAGTTCTTC. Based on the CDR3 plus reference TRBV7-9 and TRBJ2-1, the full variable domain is DTGVSQNPRHKITKRGQNVTFRCDPISEHNRLYWYRQTLGQGPEFLTYFQNEAQLEKSRLLSDRFSAERPKGSFSTLEIQRTEQGDSAMYLCASSPQGGSYNEQFFGPGTRLTVL.

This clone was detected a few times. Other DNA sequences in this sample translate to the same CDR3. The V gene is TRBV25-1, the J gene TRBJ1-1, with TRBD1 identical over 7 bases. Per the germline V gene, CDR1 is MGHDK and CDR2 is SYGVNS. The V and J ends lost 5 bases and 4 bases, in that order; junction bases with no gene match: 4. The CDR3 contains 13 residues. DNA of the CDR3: TGTGCCAGCAGTCGACAGGGAGGCACTGAAGCTTTCTTT. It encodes CASSRQGGTEAFF.

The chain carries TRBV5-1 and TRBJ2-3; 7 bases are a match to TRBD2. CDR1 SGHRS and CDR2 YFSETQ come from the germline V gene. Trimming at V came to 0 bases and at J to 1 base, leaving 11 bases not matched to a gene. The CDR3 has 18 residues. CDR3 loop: CASSLAGGRAGGTDTQYF. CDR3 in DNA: TGCGCCAGCAGCTTGGCTGGTGGGAGGGCCGGTGGCACAGATACGCAGTATTTT.

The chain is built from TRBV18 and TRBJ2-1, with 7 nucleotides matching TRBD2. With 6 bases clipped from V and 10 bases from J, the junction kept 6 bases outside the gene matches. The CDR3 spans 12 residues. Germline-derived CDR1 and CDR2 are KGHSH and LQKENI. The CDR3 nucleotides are TGTGCCAGCTCCCTCCGGGGAGGGGAGCAGTTCTTC. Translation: CASSLRGGEQFF.

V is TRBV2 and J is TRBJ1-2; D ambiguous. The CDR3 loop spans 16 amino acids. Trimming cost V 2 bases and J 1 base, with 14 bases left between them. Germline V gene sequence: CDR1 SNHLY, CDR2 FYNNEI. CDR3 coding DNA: TGTGCCAGCAGTGAATCTTCACAGACTATTAACTATGGCTACACCTTC. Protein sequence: CASSESSQTINYGYTF. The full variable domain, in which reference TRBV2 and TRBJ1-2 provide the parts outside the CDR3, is EPEVTQTPSHQVTQMGQEVILRCVPISNHLYFYWYRQILGQKVEFLVSFYNNEISEKSEIFDDQFSVERPDGSNFTLKIRSTKLEDSAMYFCASSESSQTINYGYTFGSGTRLTVV.

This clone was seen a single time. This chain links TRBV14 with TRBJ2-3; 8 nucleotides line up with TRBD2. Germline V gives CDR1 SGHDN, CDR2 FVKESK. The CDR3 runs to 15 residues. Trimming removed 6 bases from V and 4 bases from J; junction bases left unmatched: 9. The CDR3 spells CASRRSGSRADTQYF. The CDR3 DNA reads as TGTGCCAGCAGAAGGAGCGGGAGCCGTGCAGATACGCAGTATTTT.

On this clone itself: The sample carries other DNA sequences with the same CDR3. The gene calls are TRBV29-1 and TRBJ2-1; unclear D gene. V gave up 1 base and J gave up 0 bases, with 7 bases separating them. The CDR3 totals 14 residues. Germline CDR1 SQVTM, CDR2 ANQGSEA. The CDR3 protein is CSVEGGSSYNEQFF. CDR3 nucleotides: TGCAGCGTTGAAGGGGGAAGCTCCTACAATGAGCAGTTCTTC.

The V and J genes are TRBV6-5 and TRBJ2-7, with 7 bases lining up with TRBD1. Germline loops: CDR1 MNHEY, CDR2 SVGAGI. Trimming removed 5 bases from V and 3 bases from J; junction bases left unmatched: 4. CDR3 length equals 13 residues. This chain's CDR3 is CASSTPGGYEQYF. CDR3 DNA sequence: TGTGCCAGCAGTACACCAGGGGGCTACGAGCAGTACTTC.

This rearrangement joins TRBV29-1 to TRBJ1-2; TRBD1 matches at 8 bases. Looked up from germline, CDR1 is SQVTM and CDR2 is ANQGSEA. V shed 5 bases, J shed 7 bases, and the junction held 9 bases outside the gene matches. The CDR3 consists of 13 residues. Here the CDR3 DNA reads TGCAGCGTTCCGGACAGGGCCTATGGTGGCTACACCTTC. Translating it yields CSVPDRAYGGYTF.

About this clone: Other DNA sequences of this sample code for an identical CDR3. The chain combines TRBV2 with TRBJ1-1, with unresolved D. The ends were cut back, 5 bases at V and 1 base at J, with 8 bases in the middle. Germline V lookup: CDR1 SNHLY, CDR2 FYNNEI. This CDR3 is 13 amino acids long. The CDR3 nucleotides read TGTGCCAGCAGTCGAGACGCGAACACTGAAGCTTTCTTT. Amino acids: CASSRDANTEAFF.

CDR3 DNA: TGCGCCAGCAGTGATACTGAGGGCAATCAGCCCCAGCATTTT. This gives the protein CASSDTEGNQPQHF. This chain links TRBV10-2 with TRBJ1-5, with no clear D. CDR1 and CDR2 (germline): WSHSY, SAAADI. The CDR3 sequence is 14 residues long. V gave up 3 bases and J gave up 2 bases, with 8 bases separating them.